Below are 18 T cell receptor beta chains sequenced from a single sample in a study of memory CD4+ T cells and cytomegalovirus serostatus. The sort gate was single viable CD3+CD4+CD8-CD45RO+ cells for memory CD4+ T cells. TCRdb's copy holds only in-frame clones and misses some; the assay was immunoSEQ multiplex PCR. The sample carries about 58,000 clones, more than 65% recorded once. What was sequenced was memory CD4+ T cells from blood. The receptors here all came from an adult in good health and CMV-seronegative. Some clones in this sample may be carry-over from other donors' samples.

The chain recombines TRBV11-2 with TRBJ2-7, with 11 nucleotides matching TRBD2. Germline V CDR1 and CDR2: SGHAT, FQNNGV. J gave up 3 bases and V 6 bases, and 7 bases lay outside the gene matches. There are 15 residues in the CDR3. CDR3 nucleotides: TGTGCCAGCAGAGCCGACCTAGCGGGGGGCTACGAGCAGTACTTC. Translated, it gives CASRADLAGGYEQYF.

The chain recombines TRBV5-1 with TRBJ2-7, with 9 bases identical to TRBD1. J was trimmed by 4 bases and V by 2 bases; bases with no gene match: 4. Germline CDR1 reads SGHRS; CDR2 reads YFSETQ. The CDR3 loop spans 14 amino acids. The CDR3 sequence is CASSFGTGKYEQYF. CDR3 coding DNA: TGCGCCAGCAGCTTCGGGACAGGGAAGTACGAGCAGTACTTC.

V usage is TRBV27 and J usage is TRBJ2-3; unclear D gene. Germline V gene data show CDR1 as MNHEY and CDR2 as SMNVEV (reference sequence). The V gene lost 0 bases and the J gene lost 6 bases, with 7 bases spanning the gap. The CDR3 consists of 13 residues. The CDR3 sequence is CASSLSMRDTQYF. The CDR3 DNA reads TGTGCCAGCAGTTTATCGATGAGGGATACGCAGTATTTT.

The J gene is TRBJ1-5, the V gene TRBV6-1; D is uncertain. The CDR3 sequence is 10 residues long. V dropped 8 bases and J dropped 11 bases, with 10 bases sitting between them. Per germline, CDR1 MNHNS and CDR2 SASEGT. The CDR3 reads CASGDLTQHF. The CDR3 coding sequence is TGTGCCAGCGGCGACCTCACCCAGCATTTT.

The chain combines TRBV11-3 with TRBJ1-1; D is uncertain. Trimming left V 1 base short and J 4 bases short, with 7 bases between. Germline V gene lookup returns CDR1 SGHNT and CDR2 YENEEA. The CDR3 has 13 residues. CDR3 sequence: CASSLGTGTEAFF. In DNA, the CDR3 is TGTGCCAGCAGCTTAGGGACCGGCACTGAAGCTTTCTTT.

The CDR3 reads CASSQGQKNIQYF. In nucleotides, the CDR3 is TGTGCCAGCAGCCAAGGACAAAAAAACATTCAGTACTTC. J is TRBJ2-4 and V is TRBV7-3, with D possibly being TRBD1 (5 bases). The ends were cut back, 5 bases at V and 4 bases at J, with 9 bases in the middle. Germline loops: CDR1 SGHTA, CDR2 FQGTGA. The CDR3 is 13 residues long.

The CDR3 here is CASTSTGGNTEAFF. As DNA, the CDR3 is TGTGCCAGCACCTCGACAGGGGGAAACACTGAAGCTTTCTTT. The V gene is TRBV28, the J gene TRBJ1-1; 9 bases are shared with TRBD1. Germline CDR1 is MDHEN and CDR2 is SYDVKM. This CDR3 has 14 amino acids. Trimming removed 7 bases from V and 2 bases from J; junction bases left unmatched: 5.

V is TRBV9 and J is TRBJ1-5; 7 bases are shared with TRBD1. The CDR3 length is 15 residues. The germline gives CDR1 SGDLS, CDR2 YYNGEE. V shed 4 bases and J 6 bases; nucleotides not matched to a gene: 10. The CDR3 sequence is CASSPGDRESQPQHF. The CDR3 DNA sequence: TGTGCCAGCAGCCCAGGAGACAGGGAGAGTCAGCCCCAGCATTTT.

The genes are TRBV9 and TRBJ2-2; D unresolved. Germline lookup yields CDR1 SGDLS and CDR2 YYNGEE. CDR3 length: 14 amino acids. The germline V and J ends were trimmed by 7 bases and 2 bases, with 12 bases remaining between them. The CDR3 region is CASSPRLNTGELFF. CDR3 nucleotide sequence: TGTGCCAGCTCCCCGAGGCTAAACACCGGGGAGCTGTTTTTT. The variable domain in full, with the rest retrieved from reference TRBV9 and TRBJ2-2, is DSGVTQTPKHLITATGQRVTLRCSPRSGDLSVYWYQQSLDQGLQFLIQYYNGEERAKGNILERFSAQQFPDLHSELNLSSLELGDSALYFCASSPRLNTGELFFGEGSRLTVL.

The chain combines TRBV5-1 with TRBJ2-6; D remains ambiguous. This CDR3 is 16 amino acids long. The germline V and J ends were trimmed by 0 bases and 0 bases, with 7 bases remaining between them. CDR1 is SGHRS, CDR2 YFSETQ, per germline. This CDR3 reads CASSLVGSSGANVLTF. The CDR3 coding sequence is TGCGCCAGCAGCTTGGTGGGAAGCTCTGGGGCCAACGTCCTGACTTTC.

CDR3 bases: TGTGCCAGCAGCCACGACCCGCTGAGTGGGGAGACCCAGTACTTC. Protein product: CASSHDPLSGETQYF. The rearrangement joins TRBV9 to TRBJ2-5; no reliable D call. Germline loops: CDR1 SGDLS, CDR2 YYNGEE. The V and J ends lost 4 bases and 5 bases respectively, with 18 bases between them. This CDR3 contains 15 residues.

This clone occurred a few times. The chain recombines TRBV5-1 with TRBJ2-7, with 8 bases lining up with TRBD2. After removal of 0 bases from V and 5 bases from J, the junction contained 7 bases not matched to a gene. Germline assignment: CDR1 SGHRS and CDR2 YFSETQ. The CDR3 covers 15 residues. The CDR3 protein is CASSLAGTRTNEQYF. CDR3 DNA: TGCGCCAGCAGCTTGGCCGGGACTAGAACTAACGAGCAGTACTTC.

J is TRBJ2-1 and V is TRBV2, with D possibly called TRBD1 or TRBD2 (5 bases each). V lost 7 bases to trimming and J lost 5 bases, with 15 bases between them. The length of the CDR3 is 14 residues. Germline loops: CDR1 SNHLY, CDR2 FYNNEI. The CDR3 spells CASTLRDPDNEQFF. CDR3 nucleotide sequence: TGTGCCAGCACACTGAGGGACCCTGACAATGAGCAGTTCTTC.

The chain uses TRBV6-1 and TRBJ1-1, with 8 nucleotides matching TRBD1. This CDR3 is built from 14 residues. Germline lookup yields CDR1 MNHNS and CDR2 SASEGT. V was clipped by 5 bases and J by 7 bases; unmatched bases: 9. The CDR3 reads CASSLQGASGEAFF. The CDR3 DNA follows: TGTGCCAGCAGTCTGCAGGGGGCTTCGGGTGAAGCTTTCTTT.

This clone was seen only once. The CDR3 reads CASSPGAARSYNSPLHF. CDR3 sequence (DNA): TGTGCCAGCTCACCAGGGGCGGCCCGCTCCTATAATTCACCCCTCCACTTT. The chain combines TRBV18 with TRBJ1-6, with D maybe TRBD1 (5 bases). The CDR3 is 17 amino acids. Looked up from germline, CDR1 is KGHSH and CDR2 is LQKENI. Deletions cut 2 bases from V and 0 bases from J, with 11 bases between.

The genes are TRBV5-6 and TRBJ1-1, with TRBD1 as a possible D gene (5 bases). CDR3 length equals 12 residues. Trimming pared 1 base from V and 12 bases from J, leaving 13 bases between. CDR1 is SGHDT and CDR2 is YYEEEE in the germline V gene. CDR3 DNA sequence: TGTGCCAGCAGCTTGAATATCGGGGGGACTTTCTTT. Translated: CASSLNIGGTFF.

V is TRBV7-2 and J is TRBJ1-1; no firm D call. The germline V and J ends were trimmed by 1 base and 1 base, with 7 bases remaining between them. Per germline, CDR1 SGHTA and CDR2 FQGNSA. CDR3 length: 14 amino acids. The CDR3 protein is CASSLEPGNTEAFF. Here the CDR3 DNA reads TGTGCCAGCAGCTTAGAGCCCGGGAACACTGAAGCTTTCTTT.

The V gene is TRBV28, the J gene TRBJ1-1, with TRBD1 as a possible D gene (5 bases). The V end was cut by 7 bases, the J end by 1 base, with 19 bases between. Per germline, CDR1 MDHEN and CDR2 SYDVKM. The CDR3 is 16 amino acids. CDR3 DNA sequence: TGTGCCAGCACGATAATTCGACAGAGAGCGAACACTGAAGCTTTCTTT. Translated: CASTIIRQRANTEAFF.